Listed here are 24 T cell receptor beta chains from one sample, sequenced in a study of a mutant IDH1 vaccine in newly diagnosed glioma. No cognate antigen is known for these TCRs. Time point given: week 47, end of study. With topical imiquimod, each dose of the vaccine consisted of 300 ug of mutant IDH1 20-mer peptide. Repertoires were generated with immunoSEQ multiplex PCR, while TCRdb's copy carries only in-frame clones and drops some. There are tens of thousands of clones in the sample; over 75% occur only once, and around 5.3% lies in the top ten. Sample: PBMCs, taken from a glioma patient whose treatment included an IDH1 peptide vaccine. These receptors originate from a man between 35 and 55 years old with glioma.

The genes are TRBV19 and TRBJ1-2; no firm D call. CDR1 and CDR2 (germline): LNHDA, SQIVND (reference sequence). The germline V and J ends were trimmed by 6 bases and 7 bases, with 9 bases remaining between them. This CDR3 is built from 11 residues. Here the CDR3 reads CASSGGRGYTF. CDR3 nucleotide sequence: TGTGCCAGTAGCGGCGGACGTGGCTACACCTTC.

V gene TRBV18 combines with J gene TRBJ2-7; 9 bases line up with TRBD2. The CDR3 loop spans 18 amino acids. Looked up from germline, CDR1 is KGHSH and CDR2 is LQKENI. The trim removed 1 base at V and 3 bases at J, leaving 13 bases unmatched. The CDR3 is CASSPLPGGAGGDYEQYF. The CDR3 DNA follows: TGTGCCAGCTCACCACTCCCGGGAGGAGCGGGAGGAGACTACGAGCAGTACTTC.

The chain couples TRBV28 to TRBJ2-7, with 12 bases fitting TRBD2. From germline, CDR1 is MDHEN and CDR2 SYDVKM. CDR3 size: 16 residues. J lost 7 bases, V lost 3 bases, and 10 bases had no gene match. Here the CDR3 reads CASSFLLAGGSGEQYF. In DNA, the CDR3 is TGTGCCAGCAGTTTTTTACTAGCGGGAGGCTCTGGGGAGCAGTACTTC.

This chain connects TRBV9 to TRBJ2-7; D is uncertain. Germline CDR1 SGDLS, CDR2 YYNGEE. Trimming removed 7 bases from V and 0 bases from J, with 8 bases in between. CDR3 length equals 12 residues. CDR3 coding DNA: TGTGCCAGCGGGAAGGGCTCCTACGAGCAGTACTTC. Amino acid sequence: CASGKGSYEQYF.

The chain links TRBV11-2 to TRBJ2-7, with TRBD1 matching over 7 bases. Germline CDR1 SGHAT, CDR2 FQNNGV. The V gene end was trimmed by 3 bases and the J gene end by 7 bases; junction bases not matched to a gene: 6. The CDR3 has 13 residues. The CDR3 reads CASSFGTAVEQYF. The CDR3 DNA reads TGTGCCAGCAGCTTTGGGACAGCGGTTGAGCAGTACTTC.

CDR3 protein: CASSLTGEAEAFF. Here the CDR3 DNA reads TGTGCCAGCAGCTTAACAGGGGAGGCTGAAGCTTTCTTT. J is TRBJ1-1 and V is TRBV11-2; 7 bases are a match to TRBD1. Trimming at V came to 2 bases and at J to 6 bases, leaving 3 bases not matched to a gene. Germline CDR1 is SGHAT and CDR2 is FQNNGV. The CDR3 is 13 amino acids.

The V call is TRBV18, the J call TRBJ1-1; D may be TRBD1 (5 bases). With 3 bases removed from V and 1 base from J, the gap between germline ends came to 18 bases. Germline V gene sequence: CDR1 KGHSH, CDR2 LQKENI. The CDR3 spans 17 residues. CDR3 protein: CASSPTAGGARNTEAFF. As DNA, the CDR3 is TGTGCCAGCTCACCCACCGCGGGAGGGGCGAGGAACACTGAAGCTTTCTTT.

A few counts support this clone. The genes are TRBV7-2 and TRBJ1-5; 9 positions agree with TRBD1. CDR3 size: 14 residues. Trimming removed 5 bases from V and 2 bases from J; junction bases left unmatched: 1. The germline CDR1 and CDR2 sequences are SGHTA and FQGNSA. CDR3 DNA: TGTGCCAGCAGCCGGACAGGGGGCAATCAGCCCCAGCATTTT. Its translation is CASSRTGGNQPQHF.

This clone was found once. The chain couples TRBV9 to TRBJ2-3; no clear D gene. From germline, CDR1 is SGDLS and CDR2 YYNGEE. V lost 3 bases and J 0 bases, leaving 11 bases between the germline ends. CDR3 length: 15 amino acids. The CDR3 loop is CASSDSILSTDTQYF. CDR3 DNA sequence: TGTGCCAGCAGCGACTCGATATTAAGCACAGATACGCAGTATTTT.

The CDR3 region is CASSQDRSGVTTDTQYF. The CDR3 bases are TGCGCCAGCAGCCAAGATCGATCCGGAGTTACCACAGATACGCAGTATTTT. This chain uses TRBV4-3 with TRBJ2-3; D gene unclear. This CDR3 is 17 amino acids long. V lost 0 bases, J lost 2 bases, and 15 bases lay in between. The germline CDR1 and CDR2 sequences are LGHNA and YSLEER.

The chain employs TRBV5-8 and TRBJ1-2; perhaps TRBD1 as D (5 bases). The CDR3 totals 15 residues. Germline loops: CDR1 SGHTS, CDR2 YDEGEE. The ends were cut back, 4 bases at V and 7 bases at J, with 20 bases in the middle. CDR3 coding DNA: TGTGCCAGCAGCCCACTCTCAGGGTTCCAGGGTGGCTACACCTTC. Translated: CASSPLSGFQGGYTF.

This clone was detected only a few times. This chain uses TRBV9 with TRBJ1-1; no clear D. CDR1 is SGDLS, CDR2 YYNGEE, per germline. The length of the CDR3 is 14 residues. The ends were cut back, 3 bases at V and 0 bases at J, with 9 bases in the middle. CDR3 DNA sequence: TGTGCCAGCAGCGCGATTCGGATGAACACTGAAGCTTTCTTT. Its protein product is CASSAIRMNTEAFF.

V gene TRBV7-8 combines with J gene TRBJ1-1, with D unresolved. The V gene's germline CDR1 is SGHVS and CDR2 FQNEAQ. The CDR3 totals 14 residues. Trimming took 5 bases from V and 5 from J, leaving 15 bases between them. The CDR3 coding sequence is TGTGCCAGCAGCCTGACCCCCCCGGCTACTGAAGCTTTCTTT. As protein: CASSLTPPATEAFF.

The genes are TRBV30 and TRBJ1-4; tentative D call: TRBD1 (5 bases). V lost 0 bases to trimming and J lost 0 bases, with 17 bases between them. This CDR3 has 18 residues. Germline V CDR1 and CDR2: GTSNPN, SVGIG (reference sequence). The CDR3 sequence: CAWSVMGPGGTTNEKLFF. CDR3 DNA sequence: TGTGCCTGGAGTGTAATGGGGCCCGGGGGTACAACTAATGAAAAACTGTTTTTT.

This chain joins TRBV7-6 and TRBJ2-1, with D perhaps assigned TRBD1 or TRBD2 (5 bases each). Germline CDR1 and CDR2: SGHVS and FNYEAQ. The CDR3 extends over 13 amino acids. Between the trimmed V and J ends, which lost 5 bases and 10 bases, there was a span of 15 bases. In DNA, the CDR3 is TGTGCCAGCAGCGTTAGCGAGGGGAAGGAGCAGTTCTTC. It is translated as CASSVSEGKEQFF.

This sequence joins TRBV2 and TRBJ1-2; weak D call: TRBD1 (5 bases). There are 13 residues in the CDR3. V gave up 6 bases and J gave up 1 base, with 9 bases separating them. Per the germline V gene, CDR1 is SNHLY and CDR2 is FYNNEI. CDR3 region: CASRGVFNYGYTF. For the CDR3, the DNA is TGTGCCAGCAGGGGGGTCTTTAACTATGGCTACACCTTC.

This clone occurred once. The chain recombines TRBV29-1 with TRBJ2-3; 9 nucleotides align to TRBD1. In germline, CDR1 is SQVTM, CDR2 ANQGSEA. Trimming removed 3 bases from V and 12 bases from J; junction bases left unmatched: 10. CDR3 length equals 13 residues. The CDR3: CSVEGQGIQLQYF. The CDR3 region has the DNA TGCAGCGTTGAGGGACAGGGCATACAACTTCAGTATTTT.

J is TRBJ2-3 and V is TRBV9, with D unresolved. Germline V lookup: CDR1 SGDLS, CDR2 YYNGEE. This CDR3 has 16 residues. V was trimmed by 0 bases and J by 5 bases, leaving 16 bases between them. The CDR3 reads CASSVEVGMGGDTQYF. In DNA form, the CDR3 reads TGTGCCAGCAGCGTAGAGGTAGGAATGGGTGGAGATACGCAGTATTTT.

With respect to this clone: A junction end diverges from the germline sequence, so it may reflect a read error. J is TRBJ2-5 and V is TRBV7-7; possible D gene TRBD1, 5 bases. Looked up from germline, CDR1 is SSHAT and CDR2 is FNYEAQ (reference sequence). The CDR3 loop spans 15 amino acids. The CDR3, as DNA: TGTGCTAGCAGCCCCGACAGTAGTCCAATCGAGACCCAGTACTTC. This gives the protein CASSPDSSPIETQYF.

This chain links TRBV7-9 with TRBJ2-3; the D gene could be TRBD1 or TRBD2 (5 bases each). This CDR3 has 13 amino acids. From germline, CDR1 is SEHNR and CDR2 FQNEAQ (reference sequence). With 5 bases removed from V and 4 bases from J, the gap between germline ends came to 10 bases. The DNA for the CDR3 is TGTGCCAGCAGCGCACGGGGACCAGATACGCAGTATTTT. Amino acids: CASSARGPDTQYF.

The chain carries TRBV6-1 and TRBJ2-1, with D possibly called TRBD1 or TRBD2 (5 bases each). Trimming left V 0 bases short and J 2 bases short, with 5 bases between. The CDR3 runs to 14 residues. The germline CDR1 and CDR2 sequences are MNHNS and SASEGT. Here the CDR3 DNA reads TGTGCCAGCAGTGAAGCGGGGGCCTACAATGAGCAGTTCTTC. This translates into CASSEAGAYNEQFF.

The gene calls are TRBV10-2 and TRBJ2-7, with 7 bases fitting TRBD2. The V and J ends lost 0 bases and 3 bases, in that order; junction bases with no gene match: 8. The CDR3 loop spans 16 amino acids. The germline V gene has CDR1 WSHSY and CDR2 SAAADI. The CDR3 reads CASSESQSLADYEQYF. CDR3 sequence (DNA): TGCGCCAGCAGTGAGTCGCAGAGTCTAGCGGACTACGAGCAGTACTTC.

This clone is a singleton in its sample. This chain links TRBV13 with TRBJ1-2, with D maybe TRBD1 (5 bases). Germline values: CDR1 PRHDT, CDR2 FYEKMQ (reference sequence). This CDR3 has 14 amino acids. Trimming shortened V by 0 bases and J by 8 bases, and 13 bases separated the two germline ends. CDR3 sequence: CASSLGLGVWGYTF. Written as DNA, the CDR3 is TGTGCCAGCAGCTTAGGCTTGGGGGTTTGGGGCTACACCTTC.

This rearrangement joins TRBV11-2 to TRBJ1-2; D might be TRBD1 (5 bases). The V end was cut by 0 bases, the J end by 0 bases, with 17 bases between. This CDR3 spans 18 amino acids. Germline CDR1 is SGHAT and CDR2 is FQNNGV. CDR3 amino acids: CASSLDLGGPNTNYGYTF. CDR3 DNA sequence: TGTGCCAGCAGCTTAGACCTCGGGGGACCGAATACTAACTATGGCTACACCTTC.